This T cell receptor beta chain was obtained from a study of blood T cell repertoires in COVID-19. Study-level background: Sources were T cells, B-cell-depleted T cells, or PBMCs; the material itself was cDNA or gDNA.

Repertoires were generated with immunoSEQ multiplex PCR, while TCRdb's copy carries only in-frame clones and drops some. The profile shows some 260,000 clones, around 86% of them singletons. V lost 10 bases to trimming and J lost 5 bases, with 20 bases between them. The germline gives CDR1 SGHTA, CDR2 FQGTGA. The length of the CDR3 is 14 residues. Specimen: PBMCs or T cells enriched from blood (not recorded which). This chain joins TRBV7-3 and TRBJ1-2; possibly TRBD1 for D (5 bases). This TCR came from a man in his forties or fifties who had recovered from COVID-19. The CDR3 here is CAIPTSKTAYGYTF. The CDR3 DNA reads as TGTGCCATTCCGACCTCCAAGACAGCTTATGGCTACACCTTC.